This T cell receptor (beta chain) came from a study of T cells in localized non-small cell lung cancer. This clone appeared a few times. What it recognizes is unknown. Findings and caveats of the study: Uninvolved nearby lung showed the greatest T cell clonality, exceeding that found in tumor. Overall survival was longer when the density of T cells in the blood was higher. In adjacent lung, a median about 50 of the top 100 tumor clones were found. Because researchers sequenced only one region of the tumor, heterogeneity is still possible.

The repertoire was sequenced with immunoSEQ multiplex PCR; TCRdb's copy has only in-frame clones and lacks some. Of approximately 10,000 clones detected, approximately 91% appear once; the ten largest clones hold around 15%. V was pared by 1 base and J by 1 base, with 13 bases between. In germline, CDR1 is GTSNPN, CDR2 SVGIG (reference sequence). The CDR3 sequence is 15 residues long. This chain joins TRBV30 and TRBJ1-1; D is uncertain. The sample in question was peripheral blood, obtained before any cancer treatment. The clonotype was recovered from a male donor older than 55 with stage III lung adenocarcinoma. CDR3 in amino acids: CAWSGLGAGNTEAFF. CDR3 nucleotides: TGTGCCTGGAGTGGGCTAGGAGCAGGGAACACTGAAGCTTTCTTT.